Below are 17 T cell receptor beta chains sequenced from a single sample in a study of Graves' ophthalmopathy and Graves' hyperthyroidism (dated by TCRdb to 2016 to 2019). Instrument used: Illumina HiSeq 2000. For repertoire sequencing, TCR beta CDR3 regions were amplified from RNA transcripts. The first round of RT-PCR was done with HTBI primers and the Qiagen OneStep RT-PCR kit, and was followed by a second round of multiplex PCR, then size selection and purification. The raw public data were reprocessed by TCRdb itself: fastp quality trimming at Q25, MiXCR clonotype calling, in-frame beta chains only. Records with the same CDR3 protein are collapsed into one entry carrying the most frequent genes and DNA. The sample profile shows about 640,000 distinct CDR3 sequences; over 40% of them were found once. Of the sample, more than 2.5% falls within the top ten clones. Sequenced input: peripheral blood. These receptors originate from an adult man with Graves' ophthalmopathy.

This clonotype was seen many times. The V gene is TRBV7-9, the J gene TRBJ2-5; D uncertain. V was cut by 3 bases and J by 5 bases, with 13 bases left in between. Germline V CDR1 and CDR2: SEHNR, FQNEAQ (reference sequence). This CDR3 has 14 residues. In DNA form, the CDR3 reads TGTGCCAGCAGCTTGCTGGGCCTCGGGGAGACCCAGTACTTC. It is translated as CASSLLGLGETQYF. Filled out from reference TRBV7-9 and TRBJ2-5, the complete variable domain reads DTGVSQNPRHKITKRGQNVTFRCDPISEHNRLYWYRQTLGQGPEFLTYFQNEAQLEKSRLLSDRFSAERPKGSFSTLEIQRTEQGDSAMYLCASSLLGLGETQYFGPGTRLLVL.

With respect to this clonotype: This may stem from a read error, because a much larger clone lies one nucleotide away. This chain joins TRBV19 and TRBJ1-3; D not certain. V was trimmed by 3 bases and J by 4 bases, leaving 4 bases between them. Germline values: CDR1 LNHDA, CDR2 SQIVND (reference sequence). The CDR3 totals 12 residues. The DNA for the CDR3 is TGTGCCAGTAGTATTCTAGGAAACACCATATATTTT. Amino acids: CASSILGNTIYF.

In this sample, this clonotype turned up many times. The rearrangement joins TRBV19 to TRBJ1-5, with 8 bases aligning to TRBD1. This CDR3 has 15 amino acids. V shed 9 bases, J shed 4 bases, and the junction held 11 bases outside the gene matches. Germline values: CDR1 LNHDA, CDR2 SQIVND (reference sequence). The CDR3 loop reads CASQRRDRYNQPQHF. The CDR3 region has the DNA TGTGCCAGCCAGAGGCGGGACAGGTATAATCAGCCCCAGCATTTT.

This clonotype turned up a few times. CDR3 region: CASSKRQETQYF. The CDR3 DNA follows: TGTGCCAGCAGCAAACGACAAGAGACCCAGTACTTC. This sequence joins TRBV11-3 and TRBJ2-5, with D hard to call. CDR1 is SGHNT, CDR2 YENEEA, per germline. V lost 5 bases to trimming and J lost 2 bases, with 6 bases between them. The CDR3 is made up of 12 amino acids. The full variable domain, rest sourced from reference TRBV11-3 and TRBJ2-5, is EAGVVQSPRYKIIEKKQPVAFWCNPISGHNTLYWYLQNLGQGPELLIRYENEEAVDDSQLPKDRFSAERLKGVDSTLKIQPAELGDSAVYLCASSKRQETQYFGPGTRLLVL.

This clonotype appeared a few times. This chain uses TRBV12-3 or TRBV12-4 with TRBJ2-5; no clear D gene. V shed 2 bases and J shed 2 bases, with 9 bases lying between them. The CDR3 is 14 amino acids. The CDR3 DNA sequence: TGTGCCAGCAGTTTAAGACGGTTTCAAGAGACCCAGTACTTC. The encoded protein is CASSLRRFQETQYF.

This clonotype was observed at least ten times. The junction shows a germline mismatch at one end, possibly a read error. This chain joins TRBV10-3 and TRBJ2-5; D possibly corresponds to TRBD2 (6 bases). The germline CDR1 and CDR2 sequences are ENHRY and SYGVKD. This CDR3 comprises 16 residues. CDR3 DNA sequence: TGTGCCAGCAGTCGCGGCTTAGCGGCGAAGCAAGAGACCCAGTACTTC. It yields the protein CASSRGLAAKQETQYF.

The gene calls are TRBV29-1 and TRBJ1-2; no clear D gene. This CDR3 has 12 amino acids. CDR1 and CDR2 (germline): SQVTM, ANQGSEA. V was trimmed by 8 bases and J by 5 bases, leaving 15 bases between them. DNA for the CDR3: TGCAGCCCGAGCGGGGAGGAATATGGCTACACCTTC. Protein product: CSPSGEEYGYTF.

For this clonotype: The final CDR3 position lacks the conserved phenylalanine or tryptophan, pointing to a likely read error. The chain employs TRBV10-2 and TRBJ1-1, with D maybe TRBD1 (5 bases). The CDR3 totals 13 residues. The germline V gene has CDR1 WSHSY and CDR2 SAAADI. V lost 0 bases and J lost 6, with 8 bases in between. CDR3 in amino acids: CASSESGASEAFS. The CDR3 region has the DNA TGCGCCAGCAGTGAGTCCGGGGCCTCTGAAGCTTTCTCT.

This clonotype showed up many times. The V gene is TRBV14, the J gene TRBJ1-1; TRBD1 agrees at 7 bases. The CDR3 length is 12 residues. The V segment lost 6 bases and the J segment 10 bases; nucleotides outside the gene matches: 8. Germline assignment: CDR1 SGHDN and CDR2 FVKESK. The CDR3 reads CASSSDRVTAFF. The CDR3 bases are TGTGCCAGCAGTTCCGACAGGGTGACAGCTTTCTTT.

The chain carries TRBV10-2 and TRBJ2-5, with 8 bases identical to TRBD2. Germline values: CDR1 WSHSY, CDR2 SAAADI. The CDR3 loop spans 14 amino acids. The V segment lost 6 bases and the J segment 4 bases; nucleotides outside the gene matches: 7. This CDR3 is CASRAPGGPETQYF. CDR3 nucleotide sequence: TGCGCCAGCAGGGCGCCGGGAGGGCCAGAGACCCAGTACTTC.

This chain uses TRBV15 with TRBJ1-5; 10 bases fit TRBD1. V was clipped by 3 bases and J by 5 bases; unmatched bases: 7. CDR1 is LNHNV, CDR2 YYDKDF, per germline (reference sequence). The CDR3 is made up of 16 amino acids. CDR3 in amino acids: CATSSGGTGVDQPQHF. The DNA of the CDR3 is TGTGCCACCAGCAGCGGGGGGACAGGGGTGGATCAGCCCCAGCATTTT.

This clonotype has just a few counts. The rearrangement links TRBV4-3 to TRBJ2-5, with 8 bases lining up with TRBD1. J lost 5 bases, V lost 2 bases, and 7 bases had no gene match. The CDR3 sequence is 15 residues long. Germline loops: CDR1 LGHNA, CDR2 YSLEER. The CDR3 DNA reads as TGCGCCAGCAGCCAACGACAGGGGATCAAGGAGACCCAGTACTTC. Translating it yields CASSQRQGIKETQYF.

This clonotype was observed many times. V gene TRBV7-3 combines with J gene TRBJ1-1; the D gene is possibly TRBD1 (6 bases). Germline V gene sequence: CDR1 SGHTA, CDR2 FQGTGA. Trimming pared 5 bases from V and 5 bases from J, leaving 12 bases between. The length of the CDR3 is 13 residues. CDR3 bases: TGTGCCAGCAGCCAAACACAGGGAACTGAAGCTTTCTTT. Its protein is CASSQTQGTEAFF.

In this sample, this clonotype turned up a few times. This chain joins TRBV3-1 and TRBJ2-7; no clear D gene. The V end was cut by 1 base, the J end by 2 bases, with 6 bases between. Per the germline V gene, CDR1 is LGHDT and CDR2 is YNNKEL (reference sequence). There are 13 residues in the CDR3. CDR3 in DNA: TGTGCCAGCAGCCAAGGAGACACCTACGAGCAGTACTTC. As protein: CASSQGDTYEQYF.

This clonotype was recorded at least ten times. V gene TRBV2 combines with J gene TRBJ1-4; the D gene is possibly TRBD1 (5 bases). The germline V gene encodes CDR1 SNHLY and CDR2 FYNNEI. V lost 6 bases and J lost 2, with 10 bases in between. This CDR3 contains 14 residues. CDR3 in amino acids: CASRLRDTNEKLFF. In DNA form, the CDR3 reads TGTGCCAGCAGGCTCCGGGACACTAATGAAAAACTGTTTTTT.

On this clonotype: This may stem from a read error, because a much larger clone lies one nucleotide away. This chain links TRBV25-1 with TRBJ2-7; D unresolved. Germline V gives CDR1 MGHDK, CDR2 SYGVNS. CDR3 length equals 10 residues. The CDR3 reads CARSPYGQYF. DNA of the CDR3: TGTGCCAGATCCCCCTACGGGCAGTACTTC.

The chain carries TRBV7-9 and TRBJ1-2; TRBD1 aligns across 8 bases. CDR1 is SEHNR, CDR2 FQNEAQ, per germline (reference sequence). The CDR3 has 14 residues. With V trimmed by 5 bases and J by 5 bases, 7 bases remained unmatched. CDR3 bases: TGTGCCAGCAGCCAGACAGGGGATTTTTATGGCTACACCTTC. Its protein product is CASSQTGDFYGYTF.